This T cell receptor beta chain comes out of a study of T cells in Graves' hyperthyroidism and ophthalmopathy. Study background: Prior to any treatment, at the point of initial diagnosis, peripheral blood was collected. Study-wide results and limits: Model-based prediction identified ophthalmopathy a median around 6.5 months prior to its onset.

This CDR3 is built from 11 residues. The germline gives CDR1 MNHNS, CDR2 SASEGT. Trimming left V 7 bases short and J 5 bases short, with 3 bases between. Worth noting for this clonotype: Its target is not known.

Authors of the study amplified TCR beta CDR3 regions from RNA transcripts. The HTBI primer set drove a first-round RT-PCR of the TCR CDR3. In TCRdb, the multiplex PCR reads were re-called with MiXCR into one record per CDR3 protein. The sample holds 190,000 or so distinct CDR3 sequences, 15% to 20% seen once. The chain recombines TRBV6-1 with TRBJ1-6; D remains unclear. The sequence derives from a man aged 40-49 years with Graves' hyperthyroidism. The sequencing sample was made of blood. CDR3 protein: CASKDNSPLHF. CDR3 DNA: TGTGCCAGCAAGGATAATTCACCCCTCCACTTT.